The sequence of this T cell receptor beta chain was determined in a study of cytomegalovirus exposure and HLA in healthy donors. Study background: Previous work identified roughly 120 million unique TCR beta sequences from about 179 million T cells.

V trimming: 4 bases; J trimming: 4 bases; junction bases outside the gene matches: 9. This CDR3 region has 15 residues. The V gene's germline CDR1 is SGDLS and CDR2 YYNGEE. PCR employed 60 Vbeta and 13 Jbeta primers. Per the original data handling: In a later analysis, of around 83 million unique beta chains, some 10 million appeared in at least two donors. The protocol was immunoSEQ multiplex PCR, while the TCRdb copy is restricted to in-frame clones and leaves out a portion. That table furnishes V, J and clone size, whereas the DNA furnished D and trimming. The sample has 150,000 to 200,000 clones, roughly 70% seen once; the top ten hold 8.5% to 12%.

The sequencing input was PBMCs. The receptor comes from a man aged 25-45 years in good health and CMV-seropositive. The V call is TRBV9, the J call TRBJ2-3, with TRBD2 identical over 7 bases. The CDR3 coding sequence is TGTGCCAGCAGCCCTCGGACTAGATATGCAGATACGCAGTATTTT. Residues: CASSPRTRYADTQYF. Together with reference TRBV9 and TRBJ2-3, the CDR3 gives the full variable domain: DSGVTQTPKHLITATGQRVTLRCSPRSGDLSVYWYQQSLDQGLQFLIQYYNGEERAKGNILERFSAQQFPDLHSELNLSSLELGDSALYFCASSPRTRYADTQYFGPGTRLTVL.